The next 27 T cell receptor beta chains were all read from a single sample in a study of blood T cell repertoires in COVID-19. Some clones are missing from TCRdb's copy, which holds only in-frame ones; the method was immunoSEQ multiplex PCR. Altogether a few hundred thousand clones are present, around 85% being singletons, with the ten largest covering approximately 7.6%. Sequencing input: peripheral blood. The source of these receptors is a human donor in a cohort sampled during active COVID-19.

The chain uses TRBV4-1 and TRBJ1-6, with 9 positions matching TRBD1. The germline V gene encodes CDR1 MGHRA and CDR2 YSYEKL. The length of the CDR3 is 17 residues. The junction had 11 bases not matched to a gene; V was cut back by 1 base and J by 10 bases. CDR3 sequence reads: CASSQGLLGTGNSPLHF. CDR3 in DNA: TGCGCCAGCAGCCAAGGTCTGTTAGGGACAGGGAACTCACCCCTCCACTTT.

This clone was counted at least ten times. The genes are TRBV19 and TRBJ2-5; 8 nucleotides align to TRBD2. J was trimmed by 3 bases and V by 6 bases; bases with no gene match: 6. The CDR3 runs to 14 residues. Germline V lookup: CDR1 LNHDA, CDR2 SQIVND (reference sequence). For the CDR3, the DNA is TGTGCCAGTAGAGGCATAGCGGGGAAAGAGACCCAGTACTTC. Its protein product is CASRGIAGKETQYF.

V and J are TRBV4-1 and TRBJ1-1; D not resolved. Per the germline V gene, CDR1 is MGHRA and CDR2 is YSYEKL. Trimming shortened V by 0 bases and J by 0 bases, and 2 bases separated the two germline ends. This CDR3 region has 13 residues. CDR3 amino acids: CASSQDVNTEAFF. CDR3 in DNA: TGCGCCAGCAGCCAAGACGTGAACACTGAAGCTTTCTTT.

The CDR3 here is CASSRQGGYSGNTIYF. Here the CDR3 DNA reads TGTGCCAGCAGCCGACAGGGAGGTTACTCTGGAAACACCATATATTTT. The chain recombines TRBV3-1 (or the pseudogene TRBV3-2) with TRBJ1-3; 7 bases are a match to TRBD1. The CDR3 totals 16 residues. CDR1 and CDR2 from the germline V gene are LGHDT and YNNKEL (reference sequence). V trimming: 4 bases; J trimming: 0 bases; junction bases outside the gene matches: 6.

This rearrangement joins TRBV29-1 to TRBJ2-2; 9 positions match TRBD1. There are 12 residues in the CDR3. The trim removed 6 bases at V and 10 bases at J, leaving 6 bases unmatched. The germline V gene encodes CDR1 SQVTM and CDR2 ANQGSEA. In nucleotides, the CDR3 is TGCAGCGTAGGACAGGGGATCGAGGAGCTGTTTTTT. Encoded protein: CSVGQGIEELFF.

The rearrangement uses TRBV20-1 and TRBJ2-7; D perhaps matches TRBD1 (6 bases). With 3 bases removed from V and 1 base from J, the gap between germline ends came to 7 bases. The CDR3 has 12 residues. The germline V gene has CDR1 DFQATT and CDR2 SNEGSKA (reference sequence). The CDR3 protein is CSASQGSYEQYF. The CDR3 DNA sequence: TGCAGTGCTAGTCAGGGGTCCTACGAGCAGTACTTC.

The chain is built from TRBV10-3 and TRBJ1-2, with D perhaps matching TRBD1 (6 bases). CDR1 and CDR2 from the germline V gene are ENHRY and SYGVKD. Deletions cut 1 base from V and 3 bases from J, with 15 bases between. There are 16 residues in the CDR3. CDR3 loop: CAISELQGWAYYGYTF. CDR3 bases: TGTGCCATCAGTGAGTTACAGGGATGGGCTTACTATGGCTACACCTTC.

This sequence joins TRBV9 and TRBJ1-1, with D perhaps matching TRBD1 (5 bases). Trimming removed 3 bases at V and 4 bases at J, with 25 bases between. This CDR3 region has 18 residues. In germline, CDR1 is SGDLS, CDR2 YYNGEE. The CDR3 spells CASSAATSGGRGATEAFF. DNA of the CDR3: TGTGCCAGCAGCGCCGCGACCTCCGGGGGGAGGGGTGCCACTGAAGCTTTCTTT.

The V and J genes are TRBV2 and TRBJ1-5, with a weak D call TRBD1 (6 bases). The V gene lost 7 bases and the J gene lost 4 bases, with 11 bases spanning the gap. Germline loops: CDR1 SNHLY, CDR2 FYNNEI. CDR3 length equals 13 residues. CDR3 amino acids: CASKQGINQPQHF. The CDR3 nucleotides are TGTGCCAGCAAGCAGGGGATAAATCAGCCCCAGCATTTT.

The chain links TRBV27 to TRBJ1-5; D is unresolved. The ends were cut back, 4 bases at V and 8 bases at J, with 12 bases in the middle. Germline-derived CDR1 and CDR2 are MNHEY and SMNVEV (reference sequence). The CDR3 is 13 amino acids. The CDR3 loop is CASSSNFYKPQHF. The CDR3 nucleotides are TGTGCCAGCAGTTCCAACTTTTATAAGCCCCAGCATTTT.

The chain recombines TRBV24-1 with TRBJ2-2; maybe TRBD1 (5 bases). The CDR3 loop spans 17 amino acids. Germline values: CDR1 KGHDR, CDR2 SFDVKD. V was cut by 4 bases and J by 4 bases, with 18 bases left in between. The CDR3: CATSDTEKGVGTGELFF. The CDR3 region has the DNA TGTGCCACCAGTGACACTGAAAAAGGGGTGGGCACCGGGGAGCTGTTTTTT.

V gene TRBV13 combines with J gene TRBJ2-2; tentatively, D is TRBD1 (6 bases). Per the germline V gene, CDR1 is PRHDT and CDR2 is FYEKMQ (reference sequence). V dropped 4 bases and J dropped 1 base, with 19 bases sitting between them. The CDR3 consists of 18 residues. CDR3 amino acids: CASSSRSTGWQNTGELFF. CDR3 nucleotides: TGTGCCAGCAGCTCACGCTCTACAGGGTGGCAGAACACCGGGGAGCTGTTTTTT. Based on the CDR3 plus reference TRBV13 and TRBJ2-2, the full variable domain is AAGVIQSPRHLIKEKRETATLKCYPIPRHDTVYWYQQGPGQDPQFLISFYEKMQSDKGSIPDRFSAQQFSDYHSELNMSSLELGDSALYFCASSSRSTGWQNTGELFFGEGSRLTVL.

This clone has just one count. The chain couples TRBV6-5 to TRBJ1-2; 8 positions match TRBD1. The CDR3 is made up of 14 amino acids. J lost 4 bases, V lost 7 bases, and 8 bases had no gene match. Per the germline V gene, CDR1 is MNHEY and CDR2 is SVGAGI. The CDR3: CASIETGVLYGYTF. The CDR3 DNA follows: TGTGCCAGCATCGAGACAGGGGTCCTCTATGGCTACACCTTC.

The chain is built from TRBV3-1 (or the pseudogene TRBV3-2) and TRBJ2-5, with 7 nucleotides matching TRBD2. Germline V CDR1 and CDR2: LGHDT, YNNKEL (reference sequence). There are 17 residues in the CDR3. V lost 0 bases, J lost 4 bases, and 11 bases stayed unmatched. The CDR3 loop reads CASSQDSPGGFLETQYF. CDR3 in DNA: TGTGCCAGCAGCCAAGATAGTCCGGGGGGATTCTTAGAGACCCAGTACTTC.

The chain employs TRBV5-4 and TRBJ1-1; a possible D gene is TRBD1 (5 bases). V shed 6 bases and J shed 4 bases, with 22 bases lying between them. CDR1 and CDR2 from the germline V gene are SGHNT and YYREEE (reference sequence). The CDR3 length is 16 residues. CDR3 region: CASTPLRPGRGTEAFF. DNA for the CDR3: TGTGCCAGCACCCCCCTCCGGCCGGGGAGGGGCACTGAAGCTTTCTTT.

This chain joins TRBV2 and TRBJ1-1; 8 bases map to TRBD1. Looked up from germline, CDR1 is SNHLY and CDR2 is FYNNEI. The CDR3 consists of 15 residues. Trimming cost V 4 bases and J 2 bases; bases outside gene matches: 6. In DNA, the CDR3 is TGTGCCAGCAGTGCGTTACAGGGGGAAAACACTGAAGCTTTCTTT. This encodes CASSALQGENTEAFF.

In DNA, the CDR3 is TGTGCCAGCAGTGGACAGGGGTACATTCAGTACTTC. Translation: CASSGQGYIQYF. This chain uses TRBV12-3 or TRBV12-4 with TRBJ2-4, with TRBD1 matching over 9 bases. Trimming at V came to 5 bases and at J to 8 bases, leaving 1 base not matched to a gene. CDR3 length: 12 amino acids.

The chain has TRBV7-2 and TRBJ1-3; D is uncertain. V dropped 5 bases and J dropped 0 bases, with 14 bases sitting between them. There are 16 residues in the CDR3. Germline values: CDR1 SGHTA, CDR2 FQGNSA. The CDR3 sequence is CASSPSVFSSGNTIYF. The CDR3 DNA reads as TGTGCCAGCAGCCCGTCCGTCTTCAGCTCTGGAAACACCATATATTTT. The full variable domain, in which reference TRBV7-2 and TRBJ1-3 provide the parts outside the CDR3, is GAGVSQSPSNKVTEKGKDVELRCDPISGHTALYWYRQSLGQGLEFLIYFQGNSAPDKSGLPSDRFSAERTGGSVSTLTIQRTQQEDSAVYLCASSPSVFSSGNTIYFGEGSWLTVV.

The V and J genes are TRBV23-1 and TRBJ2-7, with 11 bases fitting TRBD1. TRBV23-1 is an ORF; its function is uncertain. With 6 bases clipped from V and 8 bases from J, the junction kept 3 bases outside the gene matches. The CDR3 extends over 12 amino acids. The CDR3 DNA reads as TGCGCCAGCAGCCGGGACAGGGGGAAGCAGTACTTC. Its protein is CASSRDRGKQYF.

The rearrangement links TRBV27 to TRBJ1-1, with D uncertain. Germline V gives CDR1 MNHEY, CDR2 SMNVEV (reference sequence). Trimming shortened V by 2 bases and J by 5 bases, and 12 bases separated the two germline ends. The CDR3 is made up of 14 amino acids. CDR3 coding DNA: TGTGCCAGCAGTTTAGGGAGAGCGGGGACTGAAGCTTTCTTT. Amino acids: CASSLGRAGTEAFF.

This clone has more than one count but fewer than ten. This CDR3 is CASSSSTGLRGGYTF. CDR3 DNA sequence: TGTGCCAGCAGCTCCTCAACAGGGCTTCGGGGTGGCTACACCTTC. This rearrangement joins TRBV11-2 to TRBJ1-2; tentatively, D is TRBD1 (6 bases). Germline CDR1 SGHAT, CDR2 FQNNGV. The CDR3 has 15 residues. Trimming cost V 4 bases and J 7 bases, with 19 bases left between them.

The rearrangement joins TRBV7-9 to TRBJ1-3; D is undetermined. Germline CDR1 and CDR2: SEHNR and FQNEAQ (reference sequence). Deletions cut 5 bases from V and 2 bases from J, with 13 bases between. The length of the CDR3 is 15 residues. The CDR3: CASSPDMLAGNTIYF. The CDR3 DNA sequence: TGTGCCAGCAGCCCAGACATGTTGGCTGGAAACACCATATATTTT.

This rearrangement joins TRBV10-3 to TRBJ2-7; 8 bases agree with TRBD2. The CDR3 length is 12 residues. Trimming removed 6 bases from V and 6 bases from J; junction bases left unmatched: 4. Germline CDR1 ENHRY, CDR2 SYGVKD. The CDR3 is CAISGGAGEQYF. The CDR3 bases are TGTGCCATCAGCGGGGGGGCCGGCGAGCAGTACTTC.

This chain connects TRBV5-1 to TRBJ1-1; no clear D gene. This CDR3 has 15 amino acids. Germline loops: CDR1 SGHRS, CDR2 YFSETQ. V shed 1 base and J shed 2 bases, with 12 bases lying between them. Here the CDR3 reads CASSLTGGGNTEAFF. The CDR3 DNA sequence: TGCGCCAGCAGCTTGACGGGAGGTGGAAACACTGAAGCTTTCTTT.

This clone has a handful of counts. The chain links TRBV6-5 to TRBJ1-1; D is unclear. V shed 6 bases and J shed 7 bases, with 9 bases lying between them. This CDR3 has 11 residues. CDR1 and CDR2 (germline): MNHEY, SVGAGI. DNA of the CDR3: TGTGCCAGCAGCTTCCTAGGTGAAGCTTTCTTT. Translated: CASSFLGEAFF.

CDR3 amino acids: CASSRQGPLNYGYTF. The CDR3 bases are TGTGCCAGCAGTAGGCAGGGGCCTCTAAACTATGGCTACACCTTC. The gene calls are TRBV11-3 and TRBJ1-2; D might be TRBD1 (6 bases). The CDR3 runs to 15 residues. CDR1 and CDR2 from the germline V gene are SGHNT and YENEEA. V lost 6 bases and J 2 bases, leaving 16 bases between the germline ends.

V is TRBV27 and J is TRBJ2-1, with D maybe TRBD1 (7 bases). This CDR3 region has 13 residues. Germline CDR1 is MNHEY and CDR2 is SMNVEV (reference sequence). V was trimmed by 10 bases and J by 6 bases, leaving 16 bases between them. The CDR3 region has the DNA TGTGCCACCACTCTCAGGGGGGTCAATGAGCAGTTCTTC. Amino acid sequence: CATTLRGVNEQFF.